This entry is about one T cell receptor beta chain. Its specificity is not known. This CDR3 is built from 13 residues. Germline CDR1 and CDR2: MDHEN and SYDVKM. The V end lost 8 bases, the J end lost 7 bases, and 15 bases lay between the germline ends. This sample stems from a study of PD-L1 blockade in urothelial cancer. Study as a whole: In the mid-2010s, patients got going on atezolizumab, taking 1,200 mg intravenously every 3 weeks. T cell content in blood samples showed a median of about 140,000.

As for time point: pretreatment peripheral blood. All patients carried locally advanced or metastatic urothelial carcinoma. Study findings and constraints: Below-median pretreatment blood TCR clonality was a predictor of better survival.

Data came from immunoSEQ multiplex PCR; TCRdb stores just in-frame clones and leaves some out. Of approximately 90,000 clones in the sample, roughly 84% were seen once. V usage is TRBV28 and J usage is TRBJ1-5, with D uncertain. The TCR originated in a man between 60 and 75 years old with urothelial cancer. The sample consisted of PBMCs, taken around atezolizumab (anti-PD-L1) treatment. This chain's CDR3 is CASRSPSRQPQHF. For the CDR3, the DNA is TGTGCCAGCCGATCTCCCAGTCGCCAGCCCCAGCATTTT.